This TCR beta chain was recorded in a study of T cell repertoires in ileal Crohn's disease. For the study at large: Less than 40% were active smokers at surgery; median disease duration was 7.9 years.

A remark on this clone: Antigen specificity is unknown.

Trimming removed 5 bases at V and 2 bases at J, with 9 bases between. Looked up from germline, CDR1 is MNHEY and CDR2 is SVGAGI. CDR3 length equals 13 residues. Included were adult ileal or ileocolonic Crohn's patients indicated for ileocolonic resection. The repertoire was sequenced with immunoSEQ multiplex PCR; TCRdb's copy has only in-frame clones and lacks some. Of 13,000 to 15,000 clones in the sample, about 78% are singletons; the top ten hold 15% to 20%. Findings and limits, study-wide: High-frequency clones were more common in sorted CD8 than CD4 cells.

Sample: ileal tissue. This rearrangement joins TRBV6-5 to TRBJ1-1; D is unresolved. The clonotype comes from an adult with Crohn's disease. The CDR3 loop reads CASSRTSNTEAFF. CDR3 DNA: TGTGCCAGCAGTAGGACTAGTAACACTGAAGCTTTCTTT.